One and the same sample provided the 10 T cell receptor beta chains below, sequenced in a study of breast tumors, draining lymph nodes, adjacent tissues (dated by TCRdb to 2016 to 2017). The lymph node samples were taken from the axillary draining lymph nodes of breast cancer patients. The library came from multiplex PCR. Sequencing used an Illumina HiSeq 2000. TCRdb reprocessing: public reads trimmed at Q25 with fastp, clones called with MiXCR, in-frame beta chains kept. For every CDR3 protein sequence, its rows merge into one entry that carries the most common genes and DNA. In all, the sample holds some 100,000 distinct CDR3 sequences, and less than 25% of those were seen once. The top ten clones comprise roughly 1.2% of the sample. The sample taken for sequencing was axillary lymph node tissue. These receptors were taken from a female donor with breast cancer. Some clones in this sample may be carry-over from other donors' samples.

This clonotype was observed a few times. The chain employs TRBV25-1 and TRBJ1-2; no firm D call. Germline values: CDR1 MGHDK, CDR2 SYGVNS. Trimming removed 5 bases from V and 5 bases from J, with 12 bases in between. This CDR3 spans 13 amino acids. The CDR3 sequence is CASSSDYYYGYTF. The CDR3 region has the DNA TGTGCCAGCAGTTCGGACTATTATTATGGCTACACCTTC.

This clonotype was found many times. The J gene is TRBJ1-5, the V gene TRBV27, with a possible D match to TRBD1 (5 bases). The V gene's germline CDR1 is MNHEY and CDR2 SMNVEV (reference sequence). The CDR3 is 12 amino acids. Between the trimmed V and J ends, which lost 6 bases and 9 bases, there was a span of 12 bases. CDR3 DNA sequence: TGTGCCAGCAGCCTTCTCGGGGGGCCCCAGCATTTT. Encoded protein: CASSLLGGPQHF.

This clonotype was picked up one time. A read error may produce the germline difference seen at one junction end. The chain employs TRBV7-7 and TRBJ2-2; possible D gene TRBD2, 6 bases. The CDR3 is 16 amino acids. Germline loops: CDR1 SSHAT, CDR2 FNYEAQ (reference sequence). The CDR3 DNA is TGTGCTAGCAGCTTAGGCTCCGGGACTTCCACCGGGGAGCTGTTTTTT. It specifies CASSLGSGTSTGELFF.

Concerning this clonotype itself: With a much larger clone just one base away, this may be a read error. The V call is TRBV20-1, the J call TRBJ2-5; 7 nucleotides match TRBD2. V lost 3 bases to trimming and J lost 7 bases; unmatched junction nucleotides: 14. This CDR3 comprises 15 residues. Looked up from germline, CDR1 is DFQATT and CDR2 is SNEGSKA (reference sequence). The CDR3 region has the DNA TGCAGTGCTAGCCAATCTGGCGGGAGCTTCAGGACCCAGTACTTC. Its protein product is CSASQSGGSFRTQYF.

In this sample, this clonotype turned up many times. This chain's CDR3 is CASSFDRGTDGYTF. The CDR3 DNA reads TGTGCCAGCAGCTTTGACAGGGGAACGGATGGCTACACCTTC. The chain employs TRBV11-1 and TRBJ1-2; 8 nucleotides line up with TRBD1. V lost 3 bases, J lost 6 bases, and 6 bases stayed unmatched. This CDR3 region has 14 residues. Germline V lookup: CDR1 SGHAT, CDR2 FQDESV (reference sequence).

The table lists this clonotype with a count of one. A clone one base away is much larger, so this may be a read error. This rearrangement joins TRBV5-8 to TRBJ2-5; the D gene is possibly TRBD2 (5 bases). Germline CDR1 SGHTS, CDR2 YDEGEE. CDR3 length: 15 amino acids. V dropped 6 bases and J dropped 1 base, with 16 bases sitting between them. The CDR3 is CASNLPVSGQETQYF. The DNA for the CDR3 is TGTGCCAGCAACCTGCCAGTAAGCGGCCAAGAGACCCAGTACTTC.

Remarks on this clonotype: This could be a read error, since a much larger clone is one nucleotide away. The genes are TRBV24-1 and TRBJ1-4; unclear D gene. The germline gives CDR1 KGHDR, CDR2 SFDVKD. CDR3 length: 14 amino acids. The CDR3: CATQEGATNEKLSF. The CDR3, as DNA: TGTGCCACCCAAGAAGGAGCAACTAATGAAAAACTGTCTTTT.

This clonotype was detected many times. The genes are TRBV6-5 and TRBJ2-7, with D perhaps TRBD2 (6 bases). CDR1 is MNHEY, CDR2 SVGAGI, per germline. CDR3 length: 11 residues. V was shortened by 7 bases and J by 5 bases, with 9 bases between the two germline ends. CDR3 nucleotides: TGTGCCAGCACTCGGGGGAACGAGCAGTACTTC. This gives the protein CASTRGNEQYF.

This clonotype was seen many times. The rearrangement joins TRBV11-2 to TRBJ2-3; D possibly uses TRBD1 or TRBD2 (5 bases each). The germline V and J ends were trimmed by 5 bases and 2 bases, with 17 bases remaining between them. The CDR3 runs 16 residues. Germline CDR1 and CDR2: SGHAT and FQNNGV. Here the CDR3 reads CASSPLAGAYTDTQYF. The CDR3 DNA is TGTGCCAGCAGCCCGTTGGCCGGGGCCTACACAGATACGCAGTATTTT.

This clonotype has ten or more counts. This chain connects TRBV13 to TRBJ2-2, with 9 bases matching TRBD1. Germline CDR1 is PRHDT and CDR2 is FYEKMQ (reference sequence). The CDR3 runs to 14 residues. V trimming: 5 bases; J trimming: 4 bases; junction bases outside the gene matches: 2. Here the CDR3 reads CASSKTGGTGELFF. CDR3 DNA sequence: TGTGCCAGCAGCAAGACAGGGGGCACCGGGGAGCTGTTTTTT.